Each of the 20 T cell receptor beta chains below was sequenced from the same sample in a study of PD-L1 blockade in urothelial cancer (dated by TCRdb to 2016 to 2017). Libraries came from the immunoSEQ multiplex PCR assay. The table comes from immuneACCESS by way of TCRdb, which keeps in-frame sequences with V and J called. Part of the clones is missing from these tables; in studies checked, under half for an unresolved V gene and the rest for unknown reasons. The sample yields 53,000 or so clones; about 88% were counted once. The ten biggest clones cover 2% to 3% of the sample. According to the study, the label for this sample's time point signals: peripheral blood 6 weeks after treatment start. Here the sequenced sample was PBMCs, taken around atezolizumab (anti-PD-L1) treatment. These receptors all stem from a man aged 55 to 69 with urothelial cancer.

The chain links TRBV29-1 to TRBJ2-7; 7 bases are shared with TRBD2. This CDR3 is 11 amino acids long. V shed 4 bases and J 5 bases; nucleotides not matched to a gene: 2. Germline V gene sequence: CDR1 SQVTM, CDR2 ANQGSEA. CDR3 DNA sequence: TGCAGCGTTGGCGGGGGTCACGAGCAGTACTTC. Its translation: CSVGGGHEQYF.

The chain employs TRBV27 and TRBJ2-7; 7 bases align to TRBD1. Germline assignment: CDR1 MNHEY and CDR2 SMNVEV (reference sequence). V trimming: 3 bases; J trimming: 2 bases; junction bases outside the gene matches: 7. This CDR3 has 15 residues. CDR3 amino acids: CASSFITGTAYEQYF. In DNA, the CDR3 is TGTGCCAGCAGTTTCATCACAGGGACAGCCTACGAGCAGTACTTC.

The rearrangement links TRBV9 to TRBJ1-5, with 8 nucleotides matching TRBD1. CDR3 size: 14 residues. Germline CDR1 is SGDLS and CDR2 is YYNGEE. The trim removed 4 bases at V and 6 bases at J, leaving 6 bases unmatched. The CDR3 is CASSPTGGLQPQHF. The CDR3 DNA reads as TGTGCCAGCAGCCCCACAGGGGGACTTCAGCCCCAGCATTTT.

The chain combines TRBV5-4 with TRBJ1-5; 7 nucleotides agree with TRBD1. The CDR3 is 13 amino acids. CDR1 is SGHNT, CDR2 YYREEE, per germline (reference sequence). The V and J ends lost 4 bases and 5 bases, in that order; junction bases with no gene match: 3. This CDR3 is CASSRDSYQPQHF. The CDR3 region has the DNA TGTGCCAGCAGCCGGGACAGTTATCAGCCCCAGCATTTT.

The chain recombines TRBV4-3 with TRBJ2-1, with 9 bases aligning to TRBD2. This CDR3 has 18 residues. V gave up 3 bases and J gave up 5 bases; unmatched junction bases: 14. The V gene's germline CDR1 is LGHNA and CDR2 YSLEER. In nucleotides, the CDR3 is TGCGCCAGCAGCCAGGACCAATTTAGCGGGAGTGGCAACAATGAGCAGTTCTTC. Amino acid sequence: CASSQDQFSGSGNNEQFF.

The chain combines TRBV27 with TRBJ2-2; 7 positions agree with TRBD1. Germline-derived CDR1 and CDR2 are MNHEY and SMNVEV (reference sequence). The CDR3 sequence is 15 residues long. V lost 7 bases, J lost 2 bases, and 7 bases stayed unmatched. CDR3 DNA: TGTGCCAGCACCTCGGGACAGTTAAACACCGGGGAGCTGTTTTTT. Residues: CASTSGQLNTGELFF.

J is TRBJ2-5 and V is TRBV5-1; the match to TRBD1 covers 11 bases. V lost 0 bases and J lost 5; bases outside the gene matches: 6. In germline, CDR1 is SGHRS, CDR2 YFSETQ. The CDR3 extends over 16 amino acids. The CDR3 here is CASSLGGQGGMETQYF. CDR3 DNA sequence: TGCGCCAGCAGCTTGGGGGGACAGGGGGGTATGGAGACCCAGTACTTC.

This chain connects TRBV6-6 to TRBJ2-3; 8 nucleotides align to TRBD2. The CDR3 is 15 residues long. V lost 5 bases, J lost 4 bases, and 8 bases stayed unmatched. Per germline, CDR1 MNHNY and CDR2 SVGAGI (reference sequence). CDR3 nucleotide sequence: TGTGCCAGCAGTAACCGCGGACTAGCATCAGATACGCAGTATTTT. It yields the protein CASSNRGLASDTQYF.

This chain uses TRBV5-1 with TRBJ2-1; D is unresolved. CDR1 is SGHRS, CDR2 YFSETQ, per germline. The CDR3 sequence is 15 residues long. V was pared by 4 bases and J by 4 bases, with 15 bases between. The CDR3 DNA follows: TGCGCCAGCAGCACTGGTCAGGCATTTTACAATGAGCAGTTCTTC. It specifies CASSTGQAFYNEQFF.

The chain couples TRBV5-1 to TRBJ2-2; 7 positions agree with TRBD1. With 6 bases clipped from V and 3 bases from J, the junction kept 5 bases outside the gene matches. The CDR3 length is 14 residues. Looked up from germline, CDR1 is SGHRS and CDR2 is YFSETQ. CDR3 DNA sequence: TGCGCCAGCACCAGGGACAGCTACACCGGGGAGCTGTTTTTT. Its protein product is CASTRDSYTGELFF.

The gene calls are TRBV11-2 and TRBJ2-5; 8 bases agree with TRBD1. V dropped 4 bases and J dropped 1; count of bases not matched to a gene: 8. The CDR3 consists of 16 residues. The germline gives CDR1 SGHAT, CDR2 FQNNGV. In DNA, the CDR3 is TGTGCCAGCAGCTCCCCGGCAGGGGGCACCCAAGAGACCCAGTACTTC. It yields the protein CASSSPAGGTQETQYF. The full variable domain, with the rest looked up from reference TRBV11-2 and TRBJ2-5, is EAGVAQSPRYKIIEKRQSVAFWCNPISGHATLYWYQQILGQGPKLLIQFQNNGVVDDSQLPKDRFSAERLKGVDSTLKIQPAKLEDSAVYLCASSSPAGGTQETQYFGPGTRLLVL.

The CDR3 spells CASSLPGGGYTF. The CDR3 DNA reads TGTGCCAGCAGTTTACCAGGGGGGGGCTACACCTTC. The chain links TRBV28 to TRBJ1-2, with 7 nucleotides matching TRBD1. The CDR3 consists of 12 residues. The V and J ends lost 2 bases and 8 bases, in that order; junction bases with no gene match: 2. Germline lookup yields CDR1 MDHEN and CDR2 SYDVKM.

The genes are TRBV11-3 and TRBJ2-2; D gene uncertain. CDR3 length equals 12 residues. The germline gives CDR1 SGHNT, CDR2 YENEEA. V shed 1 base and J shed 6 bases, with 3 bases lying between them. CDR3 region: CASSLGPGELFF. In DNA form, the CDR3 reads TGTGCCAGCAGCTTAGGGCCCGGGGAGCTGTTTTTT.

This rearrangement joins TRBV28 to TRBJ2-7, with TRBD1 identical over 8 bases. V was pared by 4 bases and J by 0 bases, with 5 bases of the junction left unmatched. The CDR3 is 15 residues long. Looked up from germline, CDR1 is MDHEN and CDR2 is SYDVKM. Here the CDR3 reads CASSSWTGSSYEQYF. The CDR3 DNA is TGTGCCAGCAGTTCCTGGACAGGGTCCTCCTACGAGCAGTACTTC.

V gene TRBV7-5 combines with J gene TRBJ1-2. TRBV7-5 constitutes a pseudogene. The CDR3 extends over 14 amino acids. CDR3 residues: CARSLARVPYGYTF. CDR3 DNA: TGTGCCAGAAGCTTAGCCCGGGTCCCCTATGGCTACACCTTC.

The chain is built from TRBV6-6 and TRBJ1-1, with TRBD1 matching over 8 bases. Germline V gene lookup returns CDR1 MNHNY and CDR2 SVGAGI (reference sequence). The V segment lost 4 bases and the J segment 1 base; nucleotides outside the gene matches: 5. The CDR3 is 15 residues long. The CDR3 sequence is CASSSTGTGNTEAFF. The CDR3 nucleotides read TGTGCCAGCAGTTCCACCGGGACAGGGAACACTGAAGCTTTCTTT.

The V gene is TRBV6-6, the J gene TRBJ1-1; perhaps TRBD1 as D (6 bases). Trimming cost V 4 bases and J 4 bases, with 16 bases left between them. Germline-derived CDR1 and CDR2 are MNHNY and SVGAGI (reference sequence). CDR3 length: 15 residues. Here the CDR3 DNA reads TGTGCCAGCAGTTCGTCGCAGGGCAGGGGCACTGAAGCTTTCTTT. Its protein product is CASSSSQGRGTEAFF.

The genes are TRBV4-1 and TRBJ1-2, with 7 bases identical to TRBD1. V trimming: 2 bases; J trimming: 1 base; junction bases outside the gene matches: 4. CDR1 MGHRA and CDR2 YSYEKL come from the germline V gene. This CDR3 has 15 residues. The CDR3 region has the DNA TGCGCCAGCAGCCAACCGACAGGGCGTAACTATGGCTACACCTTC. This translates into CASSQPTGRNYGYTF.

The V gene is TRBV7-8, the J gene TRBJ2-7; 8 bases align to TRBD1. Germline V gives CDR1 SGHVS, CDR2 FQNEAQ. J lost 4 bases, V lost 5 bases, and 13 bases had no gene match. This CDR3 comprises 16 residues. In nucleotides, the CDR3 is TGTGCCAGCAGCCCTAGGCGGGACAGGCCCTTATACGAGCAGTACTTC. Translation: CASSPRRDRPLYEQYF. Looking up the rest from reference TRBV7-8 and TRBJ2-7 gives the full variable domain: GAGVSQSPRYKVAKRGQDVALRCDPISGHVSLFWYQQALGQGPEFLTYFQNEAQLDKSGLPSDRFFAERPEGSVSTLKIQRTQQEDSAVYLCASSPRRDRPLYEQYFGPGTRLTVT.

The chain carries TRBV7-6 and TRBJ1-2, with D maybe TRBD1 (5 bases). Germline V gives CDR1 SGHVS, CDR2 FNYEAQ. Trimming removed 6 bases at V and 8 bases at J, with 13 bases between. The CDR3 spans 12 residues. Here the CDR3 DNA reads TGTGCCAGCAGTCCTGGCGGGGGGGGCTACACCTTC. This translates into CASSPGGGGYTF.